Reported below is one TCR beta chain. Because the CDR3 is missing its conserved closing phenylalanine or tryptophan, this is likely a read error. The sample comes from a study of spatial heterogeneity in lung cancer. The CDR3 is 11 residues long. Germline CDR1 and CDR2: DFQATT and SNEGSKA (reference sequence). The V end lost 7 bases, the J end lost 4 bases, and 10 bases lay between the germline ends. Time point denoted: sample taken at primary tumor resection. TCRdb used MiXCR to reprocess the 5' RACE reads, holding one entry per CDR3 protein. The sample records roughly 80,000 distinct CDR3 sequences, 8% being singletons.

The receptor's source is a male donor with early-stage non-small cell lung cancer. The chain joins TRBV20-1 to TRBJ1-2; D perhaps matches TRBD1 (6 bases). Sequenced here: PBMCs, sampled at surgery. In DNA, the CDR3 is TGCAGTGTTTCGGACAGCTATGGCTACACCTCC. Translating gives CSVSDSYGYTS.